These 9 T cell receptor beta chains share one sample of origin, sequenced in a study of CD8 T cells in Susac syndrome. Random hexamers were used to reverse transcribe an amount of about 0.45 to 1 ug RNA. Via MiXCR, TCRdb re-called the immunoSEQ multiplex PCR reads, giving one row per CDR3 protein. The sample gives 95,000 to 150,000 distinct CDR3 sequences, 85% to 95% of which show up once; around 0.28% is in the top ten. Specimen: CD8+ T cells from PBMCs. These TCRs come from a human donor with Susac syndrome.

The chain joins TRBV7-9 to TRBJ1-5, with no clear D. CDR3 length: 14 residues. The V end lost 5 bases, the J end lost 3 bases, and 11 bases lay between the germline ends. The germline CDR1 and CDR2 sequences are SEHNR and FQNEAQ (reference sequence). The CDR3 sequence: CASSTSHLNQPQHF. For the CDR3, the DNA is TGTGCCAGCAGCACGAGTCACCTCAATCAGCCCCAGCATTTT.

This sequence joins TRBV7-8 and TRBJ2-5; D unclear. The CDR3 covers 17 residues. Germline V lookup: CDR1 SGHVS, CDR2 FQNEAQ. Trimming stripped 3 bases from V and 0 bases from J, with 17 bases between. CDR3 in amino acids: CASSFSRGERYQETQYF. The CDR3, as DNA: TGTGCCAGCAGCTTTAGCAGAGGCGAACGGTACCAAGAGACCCAGTACTTC.

This clonotype was recorded a few times. The rearrangement links TRBV7-9 to TRBJ2-5; unclear D gene. This CDR3 region has 12 residues. V was clipped by 7 bases and J by 0 bases, with 6 bases between them. The germline gives CDR1 SEHNR, CDR2 FQNEAQ (reference sequence). This CDR3 is CASTLYQETQYF. For the CDR3, the DNA is TGTGCCAGCACCTTGTACCAAGAGACCCAGTACTTC.

The J gene is TRBJ2-3, the V gene TRBV27; D may be TRBD1 (7 bases). With 2 bases removed from V and 3 bases from J, the gap between germline ends came to 12 bases. This CDR3 region has 15 residues. Germline loops: CDR1 MNHEY, CDR2 SMNVEV (reference sequence). Written as DNA, the CDR3 is TGTGCCAGCAGTTTAGCAGGGGGACTGACAGATACGCAGTATTTT. It translates to CASSLAGGLTDTQYF.

The CDR3: CASSQARDSFYEQYF. In DNA, the CDR3 is TGTGCCAGCAGCCAGGCCCGGGACTCTTTCTACGAGCAGTACTTC. The chain has TRBV4-2 and TRBJ2-7, with D perhaps matching TRBD2 (6 bases). V was shortened by 3 bases and J by 3 bases, with 15 bases between the two germline ends. CDR3 size: 15 residues. Germline-derived CDR1 and CDR2 are LGHNA and YNFKEQ.

V gene TRBV12-3 or TRBV12-4 combines with J gene TRBJ2-5; maybe TRBD1 (6 bases). Trimming removed 5 bases from V and 4 bases from J, with 17 bases in between. This CDR3 comprises 15 residues. The CDR3 DNA sequence: TGTGCCAGCAGTCCCACCGACAGGACTTTAGAGACCCAGTACTTC. Residues: CASSPTDRTLETQYF.

This chain connects TRBV29-1 to TRBJ2-7; tentatively, D is TRBD1 or TRBD2 (6 bases each). V was shortened by 4 bases and J by 3 bases, with 13 bases between the two germline ends. This CDR3 region has 13 residues. Germline-derived CDR1 and CDR2 are SQVTM and ANQGSEA. This chain's CDR3 is CSVVGGLIYEQYF. In DNA form, the CDR3 reads TGCAGCGTTGTCGGGGGCCTAATCTACGAGCAGTACTTC.

J is TRBJ1-3 and V is TRBV29-1; weak D call: TRBD1 (5 bases). CDR3 length equals 14 residues. The germline CDR1 and CDR2 sequences are SQVTM and ANQGSEA. The ends were cut back, 6 bases at V and 4 bases at J, with 16 bases in the middle. The CDR3 region is CSVLGGLNGNTIYF. The CDR3 DNA sequence: TGCAGCGTCCTGGGGGGGTTGAACGGAAACACCATATATTTT.

This clonotype has a single count. The chain is built from TRBV12-3 or TRBV12-4 and TRBJ1-5; D is perhaps TRBD1 (5 bases). The V gene lost 7 bases and the J gene lost 0 bases, with 19 bases spanning the gap. This CDR3 has 17 residues. This CDR3 reads CASTRGPGAVSNQPQHF. DNA for the CDR3: TGTGCCAGCACAAGGGGCCCTGGGGCAGTTAGCAATCAGCCCCAGCATTTT.